The clone carrying this T cell receptor (beta chain) showed up just a few times. Its target is unknown. Germline V gene data show CDR1 as SNHLY and CDR2 as FYNNEI. V shed 4 bases and J shed 3 bases, with 13 bases lying between them. This CDR3 is 15 amino acids long. The data stem from a study of blood T cells in healthy people across ages. Study-wide results and limits: Unknown CMV status may confound age-related changes in expanded clones.

Alongside a J-beta primer mix, a sample-barcoded 5' primer served in a second PCR lasting about 7 to 12 cycles. TCRdb called the 5' RACE reads again in MiXCR, with one record for every CDR3 protein. There are roughly 800,000 distinct CDR3 sequences in the sample; about 36% occur only once, and 10% to 15% lies in the top ten. The genes are TRBV2 and TRBJ1-5; D unclear. The sample consisted of blood. The receptor was derived from a man aged 18 to 35 in good health. The CDR3 sequence is CASSVTELLNQPQHF. In nucleotides, the CDR3 is TGTGCCAGCAGTGTCACAGAACTACTCAATCAGCCCCAGCATTTT. Full variable domain (rest looked up from reference TRBV2 and TRBJ1-5): EPEVTQTPSHQVTQMGQEVILRCVPISNHLYFYWYRQILGQKVEFLVSFYNNEISEKSEIFDDQFSVERPDGSNFTLKIRSTKLEDSAMYFCASSVTELLNQPQHFGDGTRLSIL.